The T cell receptor (beta chain) under discussion was sequenced for a study of T cell changes during pregnancy in multiple sclerosis. The CDR3 consists of 15 residues. CDR1 is SNHLY, CDR2 FYNNEI, per germline. V lost 7 bases, J lost 6 bases, and 10 bases stayed unmatched. This clone was recorded once. Only in-frame clones appear in the TCRdb table, and some are missing; sequencing was by immunoSEQ multiplex PCR. The sample records about 80,000 clones, just over 90% being singletons. The sample consisted of CD4+ T cells from peripheral blood mononuclear cells, taken before pregnancy. The chain uses TRBV2 and TRBJ2-1; 9 bases agree with TRBD2. The receptor was derived from a female donor with multiple sclerosis, enrolled in a pregnancy study. CDR3 nucleotides: TGTGCCAGCAATGCGGGACTAGCAGGGAGCAATGAGCAGTTCTTC. Translated: CASNAGLAGSNEQFF.